The next 27 T cell receptor beta chains were all read from a single sample in a study of neurological immune-mediated disorders. TCRdb re-called the 5' RACE reads through MiXCR, storing one row per CDR3 protein. The sample gives around 20,000 distinct CDR3 sequences, about 15% of which show up once; 7.8% is in the top ten. Sequenced sample: CD4+ T cells from blood. These receptors all stem from a woman aged 55-70 years with HTLV-1-associated myelopathy (HAM/TSP).

This clonotype came up many times. CDR3 amino acids: CSANRGFSYNEQFF. CDR3 DNA: TGCAGTGCAAACAGGGGATTCTCCTACAATGAGCAGTTCTTC. J is TRBJ2-1 and V is TRBV20-1; 7 bases line up with TRBD1. This CDR3 has 14 amino acids. J gave up 0 bases and V 6 bases, and 5 bases lay outside the gene matches. Germline values: CDR1 DFQATT, CDR2 SNEGSKA (reference sequence).

This clonotype was observed at least ten times. V usage is TRBV7-2 and J usage is TRBJ1-2; D gene ambiguous. Per germline, CDR1 SGHTA and CDR2 FQGNSA. With 0 bases removed from V and 8 bases from J, the gap between germline ends came to 16 bases. The CDR3 consists of 15 residues. The DNA of the CDR3 is TGTGCCAGCAGCTTAGCGTGGCAGGATCTAGGGGGCTACACCTTC. Protein sequence: CASSLAWQDLGGYTF.

This clonotype was seen ten or more times. V and J are TRBV6-1 and TRBJ1-6, with 8 bases aligning to TRBD1. J gave up 7 bases and V 4 bases, and 3 bases lay outside the gene matches. There are 14 residues in the CDR3. The germline V gene encodes CDR1 MNHNS and CDR2 SASEGT. CDR3 region: CASSAWTGNSPLHF. The CDR3 DNA follows: TGTGCCAGCAGTGCTTGGACAGGGAATTCACCCCTCCACTTT.

This clonotype came up many times. The genes are TRBV24-1 and TRBJ2-2; D might be TRBD2 (6 bases). This CDR3 spans 14 amino acids. The germline gives CDR1 KGHDR, CDR2 SFDVKD. Trimming removed 4 bases at V and 6 bases at J, with 11 bases between. CDR3 region: CATSESTRPGELFF. The CDR3 DNA reads as TGTGCCACCAGTGAGTCGACTAGGCCCGGGGAGCTGTTTTTT.

In its sample, this clonotype was seen many times. V gene TRBV10-3 combines with J gene TRBJ2-2; perhaps TRBD2 as D (5 bases). Trimming took 4 bases from V and 5 from J, leaving 17 bases between them. CDR3 length: 16 residues. Germline CDR1 is ENHRY and CDR2 is SYGVKD. The CDR3 region is CAISVELPTGTGELFF. CDR3 DNA sequence: TGTGCCATCAGTGTTGAACTACCGACGGGGACCGGGGAGCTGTTTTTT.

In its sample, this clonotype was seen many times. This rearrangement joins TRBV7-2 to TRBJ1-5; weak D call: TRBD1 (6 bases). This CDR3 is 16 amino acids long. Trimming removed 5 bases at V and 4 bases at J, with 18 bases between. Germline CDR1 reads SGHTA; CDR2 reads FQGNSA. This CDR3 reads CASSLPSTGPNQPQHF. The CDR3, as DNA: TGTGCCAGCAGCCTCCCATCGACAGGCCCTAATCAGCCCCAGCATTTT.

This clonotype was found many times. V usage is TRBV12-3 or TRBV12-4 and J usage is TRBJ2-7; TRBD2 agrees at 9 bases. V shed 1 base, J shed 2 bases, and the junction held 0 bases outside the gene matches. This CDR3 is built from 14 residues. Here the CDR3 reads CASSLGLAAYEQYF. The CDR3 DNA is TGTGCCAGCAGTTTAGGACTAGCGGCCTACGAGCAGTACTTC.

A note on this clonotype: The junction differs from germline at one of its ends, possibly a read error. The rearrangement links TRBV19 to TRBJ1-3; TRBD1 is a possible D gene (5 bases). Germline loops: CDR1 LNHDA, CDR2 SQIVND (reference sequence). This CDR3 region has 15 residues. In DNA form, the CDR3 reads TGTGCCATTAGTAGCGTGAGAGGGGTCGGAAACACCATATATTTT. Encoded protein: CAISSVRGVGNTIYF.

This clonotype qualifies as medium-sized (0.01 to 0.1%). The chain has TRBV7-9 and TRBJ2-2, with D possibly called TRBD1 or TRBD2 (5 bases each). The length of the CDR3 is 16 residues. Germline values: CDR1 SEHNR, CDR2 FQNEAQ (reference sequence). V lost 3 bases and J lost 0, with 11 bases in between. The DNA of the CDR3 is TGTGCCAGCAGCTTTACTGGGGACCCGAACACCGGGGAGCTGTTTTTT. It encodes CASSFTGDPNTGELFF. Complete variable domain (other parts from reference TRBV7-9 and TRBJ2-2): DTGVSQNPRHKITKRGQNVTFRCDPISEHNRLYWYRQTLGQGPEFLTYFQNEAQLEKSRLLSDRFSAERPKGSFSTLEIQRTEQGDSAMYLCASSFTGDPNTGELFFGEGSRLTVL.

This clonotype was recorded many times. This chain connects TRBV5-1 to TRBJ2-1; 10 nucleotides match TRBD2. The CDR3 extends over 17 amino acids. The V gene end was trimmed by 0 bases and the J gene end by 8 bases; junction bases not matched to a gene: 11. Germline lookup yields CDR1 SGHRS and CDR2 YFSETQ. The CDR3 sequence: CASSLGGVAGGVYEQFF. DNA for the CDR3: TGCGCCAGCAGCTTGGGGGGGGTAGCGGGAGGCGTCTATGAGCAGTTCTTC.

With regard to this clonotype: A read error may account for a junction end that differs from germline. The chain couples TRBV4-1 to TRBJ2-2; D tentatively fits TRBD1 or TRBD2 (5 bases each). The V gene's germline CDR1 is MGHRA and CDR2 YSYEKL. The CDR3 has 18 amino acids. CDR3 sequence reads: CASSQIPLSGRGTVELFF. CDR3 DNA: TGCGCCAGCAGCCAGATTCCTCTTAGTGGGAGAGGGACCGTGGAGCTGTTTTTT.

At least ten counts were recorded for this clonotype. The gene calls are TRBV20-1 and TRBJ2-7; 9 bases align to TRBD2. Germline V gives CDR1 DFQATT, CDR2 SNEGSKA (reference sequence). CDR3 length equals 12 residues. V was clipped by 6 bases and J by 6 bases; unmatched bases: 6. As DNA, the CDR3 is TGCAGTGCGCGGGCGGGAGGGGGCGAGCAGTACTTC. Its translation is CSARAGGGEQYF.

This clonotype has a count of ten or more. The chain is built from TRBV6-5 and TRBJ1-1, with a weak D call TRBD1 (6 bases). The length of the CDR3 is 12 residues. Trimming cost V 5 bases and J 3 bases, with 7 bases left between them. Germline V gives CDR1 MNHEY, CDR2 SVGAGI. DNA of the CDR3: TGTGCCAGCAGTAGGGGGTACACTGAAGCTTTCTTT. Translated, it gives CASSRGYTEAFF.

The table lists this clonotype with many counts. This rearrangement joins TRBV5-1 to TRBJ1-1; D uncertain. Trimming pared 2 bases from V and 3 bases from J, leaving 11 bases between. The CDR3 is made up of 14 amino acids. From germline, CDR1 is SGHRS and CDR2 YFSETQ. CDR3 sequence reads: CASSLVPGDTEAFF. The CDR3 DNA is TGCGCCAGCAGCTTAGTTCCAGGCGACACTGAAGCTTTCTTT.

This clonotype was seen a few times. V gene TRBV30 combines with J gene TRBJ2-7; D is unclear. The germline V gene encodes CDR1 GTSNPN and CDR2 SVGIG (reference sequence). This CDR3 region has 13 residues. V gave up 6 bases and J gave up 9 bases, with 21 bases separating them. In nucleotides, the CDR3 is TGTGCCTGCATCAGGACGGGCAGTTTGAGGCAGTACTTC. It specifies CACIRTGSLRQYF.

At least ten counts were recorded for this clonotype. The rearrangement uses TRBV4-2 and TRBJ1-2; D is unresolved. This CDR3 region has 15 residues. The germline V and J ends were trimmed by 0 bases and 3 bases, with 11 bases remaining between them. Germline lookup yields CDR1 LGHNA and CDR2 YNFKEQ. CDR3 in amino acids: CASSQEVARDYGYTF. The CDR3 nucleotides read TGTGCCAGCAGCCAAGAAGTCGCCAGAGACTATGGCTACACCTTC.

This clonotype was seen repeatedly, ten times or more. Its ends do not fully match the called genes, so a read error is possible. V and J are TRBV20-1 and TRBJ1-1, with a tentative D call TRBD1 (6 bases). CDR3 length: 11 amino acids. Germline CDR1 DFQATT, CDR2 SNEGSKA (reference sequence). DNA for the CDR3: TGCAGTGCAGGAGGACAGTCTGAGGCTTTCTTT. Amino acids: CSAGGQSEAFF.

At least ten counts were recorded for this clonotype. This sequence joins TRBV7-2 and TRBJ2-7; D gene unclear. CDR3 size: 14 residues. CDR1 is SGHTA, CDR2 FQGNSA, per germline. The V gene lost 1 base and the J gene lost 0 bases, with 7 bases spanning the gap. CDR3 region: CASSLGWVSYEQYF. The CDR3 DNA reads TGTGCCAGCAGCTTAGGGTGGGTCTCCTACGAGCAGTACTTC. Variable domain in full (rest from reference TRBV7-2 and TRBJ2-7): GAGVSQSPSNKVTEKGKDVELRCDPISGHTALYWYRQSLGQGLEFLIYFQGNSAPDKSGLPSDRFSAERTGGSVSTLTIQRTQQEDSAVYLCASSLGWVSYEQYFGPGTRLTVT.

The genes are TRBV11-2 and TRBJ2-2; D gene ambiguous. The germline V gene has CDR1 SGHAT and CDR2 FQNNGV. V shed 4 bases and J shed 6 bases, with 12 bases lying between them. The CDR3 sequence is 14 residues long. The CDR3 DNA is TGTGCCAGCAGCTCGGTACTCCGGGCCGGGGAGCTGTTTTTT. Translating gives CASSSVLRAGELFF.

By share of the sample, this clonotype is medium-sized. The chain links TRBV21-1 to TRBJ1-1; TRBD1, the table's D call, was not compared with the DNA. TRBV21-1 is shown as a pseudogene. The CDR3 has 16 amino acids. The CDR3 DNA sequence: TGTGCCAGCAGCCCATCGGGTGCCGGGGCGAACACTGAAGCTTTCTTT. Its translation is CASSPSGAGANTEAFF.

This clonotype has at least ten counts. The chain recombines TRBV12-3 or TRBV12-4 with TRBJ2-7; 11 bases fit TRBD2. The V segment lost 3 bases and the J segment 6 bases; nucleotides outside the gene matches: 7. CDR3 size: 15 residues. The CDR3 DNA sequence: TGTGCCAGCAGTTTCTCTGAACTAGCGGGAGCCGAGCAGTACTTC. Protein product: CASSFSELAGAEQYF.

Many counts were recorded for this clonotype. The rearrangement links TRBV18 to TRBJ1-2; D possibly corresponds to TRBD1 (6 bases). V was cut by 6 bases and J by 4 bases, with 9 bases left in between. The CDR3 has 12 residues. Germline assignment: CDR1 KGHSH and CDR2 LQKENI. The CDR3 loop reads CASSGQLYGYTF. CDR3 nucleotides: TGTGCCAGCTCCGGACAGCTCTATGGCTACACCTTC.

This clonotype was seen many times. The chain couples TRBV24-1 to TRBJ2-1; D not certain. V was pared by 3 bases and J by 7 bases, with 9 bases between. The CDR3 extends over 13 amino acids. CDR1 and CDR2 from the germline V gene are KGHDR and SFDVKD. CDR3 nucleotides: TGTGCCACCAGTGATGCCCGGGTGAATGAGCAGTTCTTC. Encoded protein: CATSDARVNEQFF.

This clonotype was picked up many times. The chain links TRBV6-2 or TRBV6-3 to TRBJ2-2; 9 bases fit TRBD2. V gave up 3 bases and J gave up 3 bases; unmatched junction bases: 2. The CDR3 spans 15 residues. CDR1 and CDR2 from the germline V gene are MNHEY and SVGEGT. DNA for the CDR3: TGTGCCAGCAGTTATAGCGGGGGTTACACCGGGGAGCTGTTTTTT. Encoded protein: CASSYSGGYTGELFF.

At least ten counts were recorded for this clonotype. The chain recombines TRBV6-1 with TRBJ1-2; TRBD1 might be the D (6 bases). Per germline, CDR1 MNHNS and CDR2 SASEGT. V lost 7 bases, J lost 4 bases, and 13 bases lay in between. The CDR3 is 13 residues long. The CDR3: CASMDRRAYGYTF. For the CDR3, the DNA is TGTGCCAGCATGGACAGACGGGCCTATGGCTACACCTTC.

This clonotype was seen repeatedly, ten times or more. V usage is TRBV3-1 and J usage is TRBJ2-5, with D perhaps given as TRBD1 or TRBD2 (6 bases each). Per germline, CDR1 LGHDT and CDR2 YNNKEL (reference sequence). V dropped 5 bases and J dropped 5 bases, with 21 bases sitting between them. The CDR3 sequence is 16 residues long. CDR3 loop: CASSAPLGQGRETQYF. The CDR3 DNA is TGTGCCAGCAGCGCTCCCCTTGGGCAGGGGAGGGAGACCCAGTACTTC.

Many counts were recorded for this clonotype. The chain couples TRBV5-1 to TRBJ1-1; 7 positions agree with TRBD1. V was pared by 4 bases and J by 1 base, with 4 bases of the junction left unmatched. Germline V CDR1 and CDR2: SGHRS, YFSETQ. The CDR3 runs 14 residues. The CDR3 reads CASSRGPGNTEAFF. The DNA of the CDR3 is TGCGCCAGCAGCAGGGGGCCGGGGAACACTGAAGCTTTCTTT.